These 6 T cell receptor beta chains came from one sample sequenced in a study of blood T cell repertoires in COVID-19. Data came from immunoSEQ multiplex PCR; TCRdb stores just in-frame clones and leaves some out. The sample has some 250,000 clones, 82% seen once. Specimen: peripheral blood. The receptors originated from a woman between 18 and 30 years old with acute or convalescent COVID-19.

The chain is built from TRBV7-9 and TRBJ1-6; D is undetermined. In germline, CDR1 is SEHNR, CDR2 FQNEAQ (reference sequence). V was cut by 3 bases and J by 7 bases, with 16 bases left in between. This CDR3 comprises 16 residues. The CDR3 region is CASSLIDVRPNSPLHF. The CDR3 nucleotides read TGTGCCAGCAGCTTGATTGACGTCAGGCCAAATTCACCCCTCCACTTT.

V and J are TRBV5-4 and TRBJ2-7, with a possible D match to TRBD1 (6 bases). The germline V gene encodes CDR1 SGHNT and CDR2 YYREEE (reference sequence). The ends were cut back, 4 bases at V and 1 base at J, with 15 bases in the middle. There are 15 residues in the CDR3. The CDR3 DNA follows: TGTGCCAGCAGCCCTGGGGGCTTCGTGTCCTACGAGCAGTACTTC. Translating it yields CASSPGGFVSYEQYF.

The chain uses TRBV25-1 and TRBJ2-2; D possibly corresponds to TRBD1 (6 bases). CDR3 length: 17 amino acids. Germline V gene data show CDR1 as MGHDK and CDR2 as SYGVNS. V was pared by 1 base and J by 0 bases, with 12 bases between. This CDR3 reads CASSEWGQFANTGELFF. CDR3 sequence (DNA): TGTGCCAGCAGTGAATGGGGGCAGTTCGCGAACACCGGGGAGCTGTTTTTT.

The V call is TRBV27, the J call TRBJ2-1; TRBD2 agrees at 11 bases. Germline loops: CDR1 MNHEY, CDR2 SMNVEV (reference sequence). Trimming removed 10 bases from V and 5 bases from J; junction bases left unmatched: 10. CDR3 length equals 15 residues. DNA for the CDR3: TGTGCCACCGGACTAGCGGGCTTCTTCCACAATGAGCAGTTCTTC. Residues: CATGLAGFFHNEQFF.

This clone appeared once. The chain has TRBV5-4 and TRBJ1-3, with 7 bases aligning to TRBD1. Trimming took 3 bases from V and 0 from J; bases not matched to a gene: 3. The CDR3 runs 15 residues. Germline V gene lookup returns CDR1 SGHNT and CDR2 YYREEE (reference sequence). The CDR3 bases are TGTGCCAGCAGCTCGGGACAGCCCTCTGGAAACACCATATATTTT. This sequence encodes CASSSGQPSGNTIYF.

This chain links TRBV7-9 with TRBJ2-1; D is possibly TRBD2 (5 bases). In germline, CDR1 is SEHNR, CDR2 FQNEAQ (reference sequence). With 5 bases removed from V and 3 bases from J, the gap between germline ends came to 17 bases. There are 16 residues in the CDR3. The CDR3 is CASSLSRSGNYNEQFF. The CDR3 nucleotides read TGTGCCAGCAGCCTCTCCCGTTCGGGAAACTACAATGAGCAGTTCTTC.